The rows below give T cell receptor beta chains drawn from one sample of a study of graft-versus-host responses after intestinal transplantation. No cognate antigen is known for these TCRs. Clones were sequenced by immunoSEQ multiplex PCR, and TCRdb holds only the in-frame ones, with some missing. The sample lists approximately 75,000 clones; around 91% were seen once. The sample consisted of unstimulated CD8+ T cells sorted from spleen or lymph node cells, taken before transplant. The receptors originated from a human donor who was the organ donor for an intestinal transplant. Both conserved end residues are part of each CDR3. A D gene is named only where the DNA matches it firmly. Clone sizes are given selectively: once, few, many, or a class where the clone is expanded.

TRBD2 TRBJ2-3 . TRBV6-6 TGTGCCAGCCAACTAGCGGACACCACAGATACGCAGTATTTT CASQLADTTDTQYF
. TRBJ2-3 once TRBV27 TGTGCCAGCAGTGGAGCGCTCCGTTCCCGGGGGATCGGCACAGATACGCAGTATTTT CASSGALRSRGIGTDTQYF
TRBD1 TRBJ2-6 few TRBV28 TGTGCCAGCAGTTTGGGGACAGGGGGCTCTGGGGCCAACGTCCTGACTTTC CASSLGTGGSGANVLTF
. TRBJ1-2 few TRBV28 TGTGCCAGCAGCCTAGGCGGATCTAACTATGGCTACACCTTC CASSLGGSNYGYTF
. TRBJ1-2 . TRBV7-8 TGTGCCAGCAGCTTAGGCGCAGGTCTGGAGGTGAATGGCTACACCTTC CASSLGAGLEVNGYTF
. TRBJ2-3 . TRBV5-1 TGCGCCAGCAGCTTTAGGGGTGCTAGCACAGATACGCAGTATTTT CASSFRGASTDTQYF
TRBD1 TRBJ1-1 . TRBV7-9 TGTGCCAGCAGCGCGGACAGGGGGCCGAACACTGAAGCTTTCTTT CASSADRGPNTEAFF
. TRBJ2-2 . TRBV7-3 TGTGCCAGCAGCTTTGCGGGCGCCGGGGAGCTGTTTTTT CASSFAGAGELFF
TRBD2 TRBJ2-2 . TRBV27 TGTGCCAGCAGTCTAATAGCGGGGGGATCCGCGAACACCGGGGAGCTGTTTTTT CASSLIAGGSANTGELFF
. TRBJ2-3 . TRBV11-2 TGTGCCAGCAGCTCCCCCGGGACTAGCACAGATACGCAGTATTTT CASSSPGTSTDTQYF
TRBD1 TRBJ1-4 . TRBV5-1 TGCGCCAGCAGCTTCGGGACAGGGGTTCGTGGTAGGACTAATGAAAAACTGTTTTTT CASSFGTGVRGRTNEKLFF
. TRBJ1-5 . TRBV4-2 TGTGCCAGCAGCCAAGATCGGTCGGTCAATCAGCCCCAGCATTTT CASSQDRSVNQPQHF
. TRBJ2-6 . TRBV19 TGTGCCAGTAGCCTCTTTGGGGCCAACGTCCTGACTTTC CASSLFGANVLTF
. TRBJ2-2 . TRBV11-2 TGTGCCAGCAGCCTGTCCACGCGGGCCGGGGAGCTGTTTTTT CASSLSTRAGELFF
TRBD1 TRBJ1-2 . TRBV6-5 TGTGCCAGCAGTTTTCGGACAGGGCGGTGGAGATATGGCTACACCTTC CASSFRTGRWRYGYTF
TRBD1 TRBJ1-1 once TRBV11-2 TGTGCCAGCAGCTTAGCAGCAGGGGGCTTGACTGAAGCTTTCTTT CASSLAAGGLTEAFF
. TRBJ2-6 . TRBV19 TGTGCCAGTAGTATGGAAAGCAGGCCACCCTCTGGGGCCAACGTCCTGACTTTC CASSMESRPPSGANVLTF
. TRBJ1-4 . TRBV15 TGTGCCACCAGCAGACTGATAAACAGGGCAACTAATGAAAAACTGTTTTTT CATSRLINRATNEKLFF
. TRBJ1-2 . TRBV4-1 TGCGCCAGCAGCCAAGACAACAGGGACGGCTACACCTTC CASSQDNRDGYTF
. TRBJ1-2 . TRBV6-1 TGTGCCAGCAGTCTACGGACAGAGGCGGATGGCTACACCTTC CASSLRTEADGYTF
. TRBJ2-1 . TRBV5-1 TGCGCCAGCAGCTTGTGGCCCGTCAATGAGCAGTTCTTC CASSLWPVNEQFF
. TRBJ2-5 . TRBV28 TGTGCCAGCAGTTTGACAGGCGGAGAGACCCAGTACTTC CASSLTGGETQYF
. TRBJ1-2 once TRBV6-1 TGTGCCAGCAGTGAAGCTGCAGGGGTTAACTATGGCTACACCTTC CASSEAAGVNYGYTF
. TRBJ2-3 once TRBV19 TGTGCCAGTAGTGACCACAGAACCCCTAGCACAGATACGCAGTATTTT CASSDHRTPSTDTQYF
. TRBJ1-1 . TRBV6-5 TGTGCCAGCAGTTACTCCCAGACTACTGAAGCTTTCTTT CASSYSQTTEAFF
. TRBJ1-2 . TRBV18 TGTGCCAGCTCAACAACCAGGGACTCCTATGGCTACACCTTC CASSTTRDSYGYTF
. TRBJ1-5 once TRBV4-1 TGCGCCAGCAGCCAAGAATCCTTCTATAGCAATCAGCCCCAGCATTTT CASSQESFYSNQPQHF
TRBD1 TRBJ1-2 . TRBV7-9 TGTGCCAGCAGCTTATATGGGACAGCCATCTATGGCTACACCTTC CASSLYGTAIYGYTF
. TRBJ2-2 . TRBV5-6 TGTGCCAGCAGCTTGAGGGGCTTCTCGAACACCGGGGAGCTGTTTTTT CASSLRGFSNTGELFF
TRBD1 TRBJ1-1 . TRBV6-1 TGTGCCAGCAGTGAAGTACAGGGGATTACTGAAGCTTTCTTT CASSEVQGITEAFF
TRBD1 TRBJ2-2 . TRBV5-1 TGCGCCAGCGGACAGGTCCCGAACACCGGGGAGCTGTTTTTT CASGQVPNTGELFF
. TRBJ1-2 . TRBV7-2 TGTGCCAGCAGCCCTCCCGGGAGTCTCTATGGCTACACCTTC CASSPPGSLYGYTF
. TRBJ1-6 . TRBV5-4 TGTGCCAGCCAGCTAGGTACGAGGATCGATTCACCCCTCCACTTT CASQLGTRIDSPLHF
TRBD1 TRBJ2-2 . TRBV6-1 TGTGCCAGCAGTGAAGGGACAGGGGACACCGGGGAGCTGTTTTTT CASSEGTGDTGELFF
. TRBJ2-6 . TRBV18 TGTGCCAGCTCACCGACAGGCCCGGGGGCCAACGTCCTGACTTTC CASSPTGPGANVLTF
TRBD1 TRBJ1-2 . TRBV7-6 TGTGCCAGCAGCTCAGGACAGGGTGTCCATGGCTACACCTTC CASSSGQGVHGYTF
TRBD1 TRBJ1-2 . TRBV19 TGTGCCAGTAGTCCCCACCGACAGGGGGCGAACTATGGCTACACCTTC CASSPHRQGANYGYTF
. TRBJ1-1 . TRBV5-1 TGCGCCAGCAGCGCTACAGTGAACACTGAAGCTTTCTTT CASSATVNTEAFF
. TRBJ2-5 . TRBV6-6 TGTGCCAGCAGTCCCCGCCCAGGGGTCAAAGGGACCCAGTACTTC CASSPRPGVKGTQYF
. TRBJ1-1 . TRBV27 TGTGCCAGCAGTTTATCGAACTTGAACACTGAAGCTTTCTTT CASSLSNLNTEAFF